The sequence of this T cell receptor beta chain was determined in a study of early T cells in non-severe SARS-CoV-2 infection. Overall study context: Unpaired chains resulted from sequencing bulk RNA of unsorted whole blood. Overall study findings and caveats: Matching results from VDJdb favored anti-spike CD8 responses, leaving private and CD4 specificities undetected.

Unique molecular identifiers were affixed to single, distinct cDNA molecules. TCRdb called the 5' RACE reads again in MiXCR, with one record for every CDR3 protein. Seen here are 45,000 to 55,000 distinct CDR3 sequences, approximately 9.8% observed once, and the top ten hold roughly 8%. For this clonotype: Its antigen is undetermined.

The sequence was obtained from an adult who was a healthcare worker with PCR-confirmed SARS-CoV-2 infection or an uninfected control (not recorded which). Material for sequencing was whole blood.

The CDR3 region is CSARDLHEQYF. The DNA of the CDR3 is TGCAGTGCTAGAGATTTGCACGAGCAGTACTTC. The rearrangement links TRBV20-1 to TRBJ2-7; D not certain. The ends were cut back, 0 bases at V and 5 bases at J, with 5 bases in the middle. CDR3 length: 11 amino acids. Germline V gene sequence: CDR1 DFQATT, CDR2 SNEGSKA (reference sequence).